This entry is about one T cell receptor (beta chain). This record comes from a study of blood T cell repertoires in COVID-19. Study summary: There were acute and convalescent COVID-19 samples, and they came from the United States, Italy and Spain. PBMCs, B-cell-depleted T cells, or T cells were the source of the cDNA or gDNA that made up the material.

Original processing notes: Amplification from reference gene primers served as the basis for estimated nucleated cell counts. Profiling relied on immunoSEQ multiplex PCR, and the TCRdb table lists in-frame clones only, not all of them. V, J and clone size were drawn from that table, and D and trimming were deduced from the DNA. Counted here are about 260,000 clones, approximately 89% occurring once; the ten biggest clones make up roughly a tenth. This CDR3 contains 14 residues. Between the trimmed V and J ends, which lost 3 bases and 0 bases, there was a span of 9 bases. Germline CDR1 and CDR2: MGHRA and YSYEKL.

The V call is TRBV4-1, the J call TRBJ2-7; weak D call: TRBD2 (6 bases). The clonotype was recovered from a woman in her sixties or seventies with COVID-19, enrolled during active disease. Sequenced sample: peripheral blood. The CDR3 sequence is CASSQDYPSYEQYF. The CDR3 DNA sequence: TGCGCCAGCAGCCAGGACTACCCCTCCTACGAGCAGTACTTC.